Included here is one T cell receptor beta chain sequence, with context. Its antigen is still unknown. This entry comes from a study of shared clonotypes between healthy human individuals. Study-wide points: It was anticipated that sequencing depth would influence how many clonotypes donors shared. Represented diversity (both genetic and exposure-history) was limited by the small number of donors.

The ends were cut back, 11 bases at V and 6 bases at J, with 20 bases in the middle. The germline V gene encodes CDR1 MNHEY and CDR2 SVGAGI. This CDR3 region has 14 residues. At deep level, the assay was performed. The authors sequenced unsorted PBMC DNA on ten immunoSEQ deep assay plates. Here immunoSEQ multiplex PCR was the method, and the copy in TCRdb shows in-frame clones only, minus some. The data show roughly 500,000 clones, roughly 83% seen once. The chain has TRBV6-5 and TRBJ2-1, with D perhaps TRBD1 or TRBD2 (5 bases each). The receptor's source is a woman between 35 and 50 years old in good health. Some clones in this sample may be carry-over from other donors' samples. Sequencing was performed on PBMCs. CDR3 coding DNA: TGTGCCCCCGGGTGGGGACCGGGCGGCAATGAGCAGTTCTTC. This translates into CAPGWGPGGNEQFF.